This T cell receptor beta chain stems from a study of beta chain features in type 1 diabetes. Findings and limits, study-wide: The naive, central memory and Treg TCRB repertoires showed an apparent similarity that was greater among patients than among healthy donors. When VDJ junctions were examined, type 1 diabetes patients showed fewer insertions and more deletions.

The germline V gene has CDR1 SQVTM and CDR2 ANQGSEA. The V segment lost 6 bases and the J segment 8 bases; nucleotides outside the gene matches: 11. This CDR3 has 13 amino acids. This clone showed up just a few times. The antigen remains undetermined. CD4+ naive, central memory, regulatory and stem cell-like memory subsets were isolated by sorting on CD45RO/CCR7/CD25/CD127/CD95/CD27. The sequenced template was cDNA made from the entire isolated RNA. TCRdb's table, derived via immunoSEQ multiplex PCR, lists solely in-frame clones and lacks some. The sample gives about 290,000 clones, about 8.5% of which show up once; over 0.8% is in the top ten.

This receptor was taken from a woman in her late teens or twenties in good health. The rearrangement uses TRBV29-1 and TRBJ1-2; 8 bases line up with TRBD1. Sequenced sample: central memory CD4+ T cells from blood. The CDR3 bases are TGCAGCGTAAAGACAGGGGACCGGATGGGCTACACCTTC. Residues: CSVKTGDRMGYTF.